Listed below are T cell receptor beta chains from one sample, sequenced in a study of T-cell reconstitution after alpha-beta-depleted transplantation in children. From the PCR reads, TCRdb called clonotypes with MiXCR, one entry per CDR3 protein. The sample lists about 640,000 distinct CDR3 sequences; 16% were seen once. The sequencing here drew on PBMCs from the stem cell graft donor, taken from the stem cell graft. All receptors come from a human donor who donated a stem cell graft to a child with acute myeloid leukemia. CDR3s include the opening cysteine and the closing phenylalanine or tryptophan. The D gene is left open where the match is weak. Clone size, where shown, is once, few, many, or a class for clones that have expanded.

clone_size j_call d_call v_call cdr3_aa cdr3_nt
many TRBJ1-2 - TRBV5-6 CASSSGPPDYGYTF TGTGCCAGCAGTTCGGGCCCTCCGGACTATGGCTACACCTTC
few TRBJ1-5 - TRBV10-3 CAIREYSGQPQHF TGTGCCATCAGGGAGTATAGCGGGCAGCCCCAGCATTTT
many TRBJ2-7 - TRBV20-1 CSARAGLYEQYF TGCAGTGCTAGAGCGGGTCTCTACGAGCAGTACTTC
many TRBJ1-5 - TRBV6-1 CASSQGRRNQPQHF TGTGCCAGCAGCCAAGGACGGAGAAATCAGCCCCAGCATTTT
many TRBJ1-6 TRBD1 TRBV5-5 CASIRGQSNSPLHF TGTGCCAGCATCCGGGGACAGTCTAATTCACCCCTCCACTTT
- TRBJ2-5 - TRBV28 CASRPPGPLETQYF TGTGCCAGCAGACCTCCTGGACCCCTAGAGACCCAGTACTTC
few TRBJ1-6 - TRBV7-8 CASSLRGENSPLHF TGTGCCAGCAGCTTACGAGGGGAAAATTCACCCCTCCACTTT
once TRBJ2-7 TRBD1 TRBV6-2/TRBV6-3 CASSPDRVRYEQYF TGTGCCAGCAGTCCGGACAGGGTGCGTTACGAGCAGTACTTC
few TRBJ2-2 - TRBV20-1 CSVPWTGELFF TGCAGTGTTCCGTGGACCGGGGAGCTGTTTTTT
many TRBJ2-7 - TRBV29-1 CSVAAGNEQYF TGCAGCGTTGCGGCAGGGAACGAGCAGTACTTC
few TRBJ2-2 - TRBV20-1 CSARSSQTVTGELFF TGCAGTGCTAGATCCAGCCAGACAGTTACCGGGGAGCTGTTTTTT
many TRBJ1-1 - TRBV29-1 CSVGARGVSTEAFF TGCAGCGTTGGGGCGAGGGGGGTGAGCACTGAAGCTTTCTTT
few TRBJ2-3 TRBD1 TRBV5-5 CASSLVRDRAGRPGVSSSTDTQYF TGTGCCAGCAGCTTGGTCCGGGACAGGGCCGGACGACCGGGAGTCTCCTCTAGCACAGATACGCAGTATTTT
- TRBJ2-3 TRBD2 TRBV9 CASSGTSDYTDTQYF TGTGCCAGCAGCGGGACTAGCGATTACACAGATACGCAGTATTTT
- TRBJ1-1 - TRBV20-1 CSASFFSWRGTEAFF TGCAGTGCTAGTTTTTTTTCGTGGCGGGGCACTGAAGCTTTCTTT
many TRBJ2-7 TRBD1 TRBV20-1 CSASTGGHEQYF TGCAGTGCTTCTACAGGGGGCCACGAGCAGTACTTC
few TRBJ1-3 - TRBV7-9 CASSLKAVSSGNTIYF TGTGCCAGCAGCTTAAAAGCCGTTAGCTCTGGAAACACCATATATTTT
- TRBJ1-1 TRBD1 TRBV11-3 CASSPADRAGEAFF TGTGCCAGCAGCCCGGCTGACAGGGCCGGTGAAGCTTTCTTT
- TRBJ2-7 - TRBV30 CAWRPAMRPRHEQYF TGTGCCTGGAGGCCGGCCATGAGACCCAGGCACGAGCAGTACTTC
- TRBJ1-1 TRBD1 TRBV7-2 CASSTGQGLEAFF TGTGCCAGCAGCACGGGACAGGGCCTTGAAGCTTTCTTT
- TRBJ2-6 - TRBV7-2 CASSLGLGSGANVLTF TGTGCCAGCAGCTTGGGGCTGGGCTCTGGGGCCAACGTCCTGACTTTC
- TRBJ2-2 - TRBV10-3 CAISWGGDGELFF TGTGCCATCAGTTGGGGGGGCGACGGGGAGCTGTTTTTT
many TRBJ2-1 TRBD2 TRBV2 CASSVSLAGNNEQFF TGTGCCAGCAGTGTCAGTCTAGCGGGGAACAATGAGCAGTTCTTC
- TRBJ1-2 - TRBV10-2 CASSESKGVGSDYGYTF TGCGCCAGCAGTGAGTCGAAAGGAGTCGGTAGTGACTATGGCTACACCTTC
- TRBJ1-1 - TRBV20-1 CSAISLAGYTEAFF TGCAGTGCTATCTCCCTGGCGGGGTACACTGAAGCTTTCTTT
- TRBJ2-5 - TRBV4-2 CASSQEGGRQETQYF TGTGCCAGCAGCCAAGAAGGGGGGAGGCAAGAGACCCAGTACTTC
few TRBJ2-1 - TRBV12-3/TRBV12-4 CASSLGAQLAYYNEQFF TGTGCCAGCAGTTTGGGGGCTCAGCTTGCTTACTACAATGAGCAGTTCTTC